This T cell receptor beta chain came from a study of T-cell reconstitution after alpha-beta-depleted transplantation in children. V trimming: 6 bases; J trimming: 3 bases; junction bases outside the gene matches: 8. This CDR3 has 14 amino acids. During its preparation, the TCRbeta library received unique molecular identifiers. From the PCR reads, TCRdb called clonotypes with MiXCR, one entry per CDR3 protein. This sample has around 600,000 distinct CDR3 sequences, with approximately 17% found just once. The clonotype comes from a human donor who donated a stem cell graft to a child with acute myeloid leukemia. Sequenced here: PBMCs from the stem cell graft donor, sampled from the stem cell graft. This rearrangement joins TRBV12-3 or TRBV12-4 to TRBJ2-7; the match to TRBD1 covers 7 bases. The CDR3 loop is CASSIGTGVYEQYF. CDR3 DNA sequence: TGTGCCAGCAGCATCGGAACAGGGGTCTACGAGCAGTACTTC.